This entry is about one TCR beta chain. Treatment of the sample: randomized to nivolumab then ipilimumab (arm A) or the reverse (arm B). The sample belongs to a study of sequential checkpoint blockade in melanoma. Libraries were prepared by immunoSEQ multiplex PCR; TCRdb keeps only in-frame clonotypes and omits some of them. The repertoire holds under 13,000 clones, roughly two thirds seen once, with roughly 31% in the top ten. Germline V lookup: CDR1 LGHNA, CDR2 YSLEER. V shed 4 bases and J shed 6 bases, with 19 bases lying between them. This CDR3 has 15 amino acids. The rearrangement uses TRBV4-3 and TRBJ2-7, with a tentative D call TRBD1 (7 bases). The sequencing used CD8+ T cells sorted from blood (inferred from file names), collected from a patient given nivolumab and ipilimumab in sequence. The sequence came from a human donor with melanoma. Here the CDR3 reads CASSPTLTGTGEQYF. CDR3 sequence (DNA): TGCGCCAGCAGCCCAACTTTGACAGGGACTGGCGAGCAGTACTTC.